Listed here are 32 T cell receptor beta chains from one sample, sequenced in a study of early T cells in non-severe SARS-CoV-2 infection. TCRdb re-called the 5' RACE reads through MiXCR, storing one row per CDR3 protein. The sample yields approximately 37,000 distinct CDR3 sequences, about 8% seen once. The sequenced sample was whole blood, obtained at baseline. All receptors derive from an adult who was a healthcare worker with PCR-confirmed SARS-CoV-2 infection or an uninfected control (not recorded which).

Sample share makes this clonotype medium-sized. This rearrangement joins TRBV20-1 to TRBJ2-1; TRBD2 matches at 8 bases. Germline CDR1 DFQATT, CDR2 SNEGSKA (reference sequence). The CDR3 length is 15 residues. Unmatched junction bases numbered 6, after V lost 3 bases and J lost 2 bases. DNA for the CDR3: TGCAGTGCTAGCCCCCGGCGGGAGGCCTACAATGAGCAGTTCTTC. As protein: CSASPRREAYNEQFF.

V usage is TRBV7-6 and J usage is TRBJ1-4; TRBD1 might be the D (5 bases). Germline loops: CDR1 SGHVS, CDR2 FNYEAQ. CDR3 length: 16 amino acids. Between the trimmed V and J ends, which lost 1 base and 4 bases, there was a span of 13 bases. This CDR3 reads CASSLGLPGDNEKLFF. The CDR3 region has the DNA TGTGCCAGCAGCTTAGGTTTGCCGGGGGATAATGAAAAACTGTTTTTT.

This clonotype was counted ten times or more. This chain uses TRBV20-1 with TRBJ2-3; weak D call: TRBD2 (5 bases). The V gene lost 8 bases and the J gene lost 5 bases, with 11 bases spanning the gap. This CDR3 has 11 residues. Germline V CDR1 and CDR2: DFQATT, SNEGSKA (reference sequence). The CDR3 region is CSSRGRDTQYF. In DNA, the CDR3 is TGCAGTTCGAGAGGGCGAGATACGCAGTATTTT.

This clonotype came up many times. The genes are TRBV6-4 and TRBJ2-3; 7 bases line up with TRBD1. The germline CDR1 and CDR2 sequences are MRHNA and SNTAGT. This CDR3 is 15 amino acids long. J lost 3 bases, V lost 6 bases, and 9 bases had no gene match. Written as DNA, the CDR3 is TGTGCCAGCAGCCCACAGGGGATGAAGACAGATACGCAGTATTTT. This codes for CASSPQGMKTDTQYF.

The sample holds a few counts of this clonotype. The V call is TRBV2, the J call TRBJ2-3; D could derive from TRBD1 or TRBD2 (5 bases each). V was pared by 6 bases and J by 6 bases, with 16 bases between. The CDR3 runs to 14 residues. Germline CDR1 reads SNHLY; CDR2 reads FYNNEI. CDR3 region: CASRPGRPSDTQYF. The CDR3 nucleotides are TGTGCCAGCAGGCCGGGACGCCCCTCCGATACGCAGTATTTT. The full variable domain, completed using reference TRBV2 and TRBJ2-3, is EPEVTQTPSHQVTQMGQEVILRCVPISNHLYFYWYRQILGQKVEFLVSFYNNEISEKSEIFDDQFSVERPDGSNFTLKIRSTKLEDSAMYFCASRPGRPSDTQYFGPGTRLTVL.

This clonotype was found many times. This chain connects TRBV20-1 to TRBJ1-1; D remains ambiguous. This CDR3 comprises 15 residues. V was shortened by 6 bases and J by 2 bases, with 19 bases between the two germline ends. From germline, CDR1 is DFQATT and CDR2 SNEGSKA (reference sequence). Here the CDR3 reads CSALNQAPGNTEAFF. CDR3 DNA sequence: TGCAGTGCCCTAAACCAGGCTCCGGGCAACACTGAAGCTTTCTTT.

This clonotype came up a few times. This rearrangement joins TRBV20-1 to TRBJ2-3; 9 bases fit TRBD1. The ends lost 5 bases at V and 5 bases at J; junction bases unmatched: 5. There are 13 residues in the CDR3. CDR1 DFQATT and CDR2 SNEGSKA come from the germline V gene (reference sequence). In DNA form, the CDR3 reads TGCAGTGCTGGGACAGGGAAAGGAGATACGCAGTATTTT. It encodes CSAGTGKGDTQYF.

This chain's CDR3 is CASSRGLAGGADTQYF. The CDR3 region has the DNA TGTGCCAGCAGCCGGGGACTAGCGGGGGGTGCAGATACGCAGTATTTT. The V call is TRBV7-9, the J call TRBJ2-3, with 15 bases fitting TRBD2. Trimming at V came to 5 bases and at J to 4 bases, leaving 4 bases not matched to a gene. The CDR3 runs 16 residues. The germline CDR1 and CDR2 sequences are SEHNR and FQNEAQ (reference sequence).

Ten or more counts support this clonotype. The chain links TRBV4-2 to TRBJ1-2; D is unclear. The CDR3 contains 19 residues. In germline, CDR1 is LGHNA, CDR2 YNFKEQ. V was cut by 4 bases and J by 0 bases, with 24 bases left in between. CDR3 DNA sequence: TGTGCCAGCAGCCCTCGTCTACCACAAGCCAGACAAGCTAACTATGGCTACACCTTC. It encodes CASSPRLPQARQANYGYTF.

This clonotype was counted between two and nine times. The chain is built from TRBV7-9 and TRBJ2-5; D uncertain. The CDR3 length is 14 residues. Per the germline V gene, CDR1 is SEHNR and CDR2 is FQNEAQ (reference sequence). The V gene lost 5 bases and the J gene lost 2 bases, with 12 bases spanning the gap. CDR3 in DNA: TGTGCCAGCAGCCCGGACGGAGAACAAGAGACCCAGTACTTC. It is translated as CASSPDGEQETQYF. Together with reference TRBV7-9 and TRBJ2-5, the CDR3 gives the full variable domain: DTGVSQNPRHKITKRGQNVTFRCDPISEHNRLYWYRQTLGQGPEFLTYFQNEAQLEKSRLLSDRFSAERPKGSFSTLEIQRTEQGDSAMYLCASSPDGEQETQYFGPGTRLLVL.

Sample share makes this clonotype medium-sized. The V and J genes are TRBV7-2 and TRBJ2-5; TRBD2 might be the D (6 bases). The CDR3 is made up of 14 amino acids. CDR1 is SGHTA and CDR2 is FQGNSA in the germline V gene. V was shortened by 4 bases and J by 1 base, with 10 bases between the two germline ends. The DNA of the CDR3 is TGTGCCAGCAGCTCGACTAGTCTCCAAGAGACCCAGTACTTC. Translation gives CASSSTSLQETQYF.

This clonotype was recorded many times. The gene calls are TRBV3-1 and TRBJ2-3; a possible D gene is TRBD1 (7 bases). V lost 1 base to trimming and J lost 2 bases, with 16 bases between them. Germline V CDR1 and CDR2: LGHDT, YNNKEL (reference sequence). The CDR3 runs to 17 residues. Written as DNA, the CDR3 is TGTGCCAGCAGCCAAGTAGCGGACAGGATACCCACAGATACGCAGTATTTT. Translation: CASSQVADRIPTDTQYF.

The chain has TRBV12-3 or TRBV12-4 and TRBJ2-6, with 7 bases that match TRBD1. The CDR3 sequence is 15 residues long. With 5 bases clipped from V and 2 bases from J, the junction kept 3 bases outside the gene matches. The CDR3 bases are TGTGCCAGCAGTCTCGGACAGGCTGGGGCCAACGTCCTGACTTTC. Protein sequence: CASSLGQAGANVLTF.

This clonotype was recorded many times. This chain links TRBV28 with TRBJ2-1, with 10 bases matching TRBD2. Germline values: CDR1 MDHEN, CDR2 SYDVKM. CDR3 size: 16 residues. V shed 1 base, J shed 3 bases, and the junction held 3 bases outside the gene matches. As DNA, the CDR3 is TGTGCCAGCAGTTTATACACTAGCGGGGACTACAATGAGCAGTTCTTC. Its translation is CASSLYTSGDYNEQFF.

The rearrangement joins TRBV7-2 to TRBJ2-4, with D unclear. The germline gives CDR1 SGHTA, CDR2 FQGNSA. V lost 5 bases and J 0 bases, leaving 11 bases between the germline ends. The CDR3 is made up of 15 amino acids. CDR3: CASSTDGLAKNIQYF. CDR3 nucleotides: TGTGCCAGCAGCACAGACGGGCTAGCCAAAAACATTCAGTACTTC.

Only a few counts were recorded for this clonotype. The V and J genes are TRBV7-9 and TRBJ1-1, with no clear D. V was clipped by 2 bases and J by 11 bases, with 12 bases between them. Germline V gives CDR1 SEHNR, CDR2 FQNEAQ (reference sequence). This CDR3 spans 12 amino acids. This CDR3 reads CASSLISQEAFF. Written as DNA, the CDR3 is TGTGCCAGCAGCTTAATATCGCAGGAGGCTTTCTTT.

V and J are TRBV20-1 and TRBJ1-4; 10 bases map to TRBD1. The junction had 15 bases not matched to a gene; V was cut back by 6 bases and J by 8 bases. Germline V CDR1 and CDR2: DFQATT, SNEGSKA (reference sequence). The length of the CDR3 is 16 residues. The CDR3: CSAIDRGRRVEEKLFF. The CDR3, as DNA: TGCAGTGCCATCGACAGGGGGCGACGGGTTGAGGAAAAACTGTTTTTT.

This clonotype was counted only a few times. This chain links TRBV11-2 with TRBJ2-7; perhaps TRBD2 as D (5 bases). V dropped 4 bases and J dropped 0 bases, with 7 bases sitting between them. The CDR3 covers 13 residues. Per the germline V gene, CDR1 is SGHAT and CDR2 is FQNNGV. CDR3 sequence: CASSSGNSYEQYF. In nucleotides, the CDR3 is TGTGCCAGCAGCTCCGGGAACTCCTACGAGCAGTACTTC.

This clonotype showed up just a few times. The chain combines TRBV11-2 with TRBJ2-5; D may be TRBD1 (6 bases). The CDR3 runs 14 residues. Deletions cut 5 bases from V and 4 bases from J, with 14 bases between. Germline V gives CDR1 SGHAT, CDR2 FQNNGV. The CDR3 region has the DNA TGTGCCAGCAGCCCTCTCAGGGGATTAGAGACCCAGTACTTC. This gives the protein CASSPLRGLETQYF.

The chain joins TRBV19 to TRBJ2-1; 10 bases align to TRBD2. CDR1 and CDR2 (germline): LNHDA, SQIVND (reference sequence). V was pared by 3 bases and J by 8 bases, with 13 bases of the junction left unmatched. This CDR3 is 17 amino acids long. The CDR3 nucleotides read TGTGCCAGTAGTATTATACTAAGCGGGGGGGCATCCGATGAGCAGTTCTTC. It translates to CASSIILSGGASDEQFF.

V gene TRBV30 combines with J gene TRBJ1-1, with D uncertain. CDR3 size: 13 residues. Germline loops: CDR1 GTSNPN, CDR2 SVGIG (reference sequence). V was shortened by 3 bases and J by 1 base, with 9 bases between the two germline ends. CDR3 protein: CAWSPRGNTEAFF. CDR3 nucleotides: TGTGCCTGGAGCCCACGGGGGAACACTGAAGCTTTCTTT.

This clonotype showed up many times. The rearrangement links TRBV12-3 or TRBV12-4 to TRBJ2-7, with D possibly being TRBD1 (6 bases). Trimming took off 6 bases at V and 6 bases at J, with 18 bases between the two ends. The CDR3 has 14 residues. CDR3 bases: TGTGCCAGCAGACCGGGACAAACAACCGCCGAGCAGTACTTC. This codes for CASRPGQTTAEQYF.

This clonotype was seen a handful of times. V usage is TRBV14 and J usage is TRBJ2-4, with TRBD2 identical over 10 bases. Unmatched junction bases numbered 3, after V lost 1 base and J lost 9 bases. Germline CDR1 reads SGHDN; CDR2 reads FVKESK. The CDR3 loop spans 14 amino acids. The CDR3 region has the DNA TGTGCCAGCAGCCAAGGGTCTAGCGGGGGCATTCAGTACTTC. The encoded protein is CASSQGSSGGIQYF.

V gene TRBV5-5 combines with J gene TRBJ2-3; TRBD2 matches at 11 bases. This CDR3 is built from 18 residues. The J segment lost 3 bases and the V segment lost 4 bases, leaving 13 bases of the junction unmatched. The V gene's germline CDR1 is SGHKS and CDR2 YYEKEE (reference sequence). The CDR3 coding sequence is TGTGCCAGCAGCGTAAGACTAGCGGGGTCAATCATAACAGATACGCAGTATTTT. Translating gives CASSVRLAGSIITDTQYF.

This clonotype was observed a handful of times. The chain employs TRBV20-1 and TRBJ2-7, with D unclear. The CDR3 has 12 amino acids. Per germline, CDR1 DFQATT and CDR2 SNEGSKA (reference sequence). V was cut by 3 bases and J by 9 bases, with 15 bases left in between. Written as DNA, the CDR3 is TGCAGTGCTAGGCAGACTGGTGGGCCGCAGTACTTC. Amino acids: CSARQTGGPQYF.

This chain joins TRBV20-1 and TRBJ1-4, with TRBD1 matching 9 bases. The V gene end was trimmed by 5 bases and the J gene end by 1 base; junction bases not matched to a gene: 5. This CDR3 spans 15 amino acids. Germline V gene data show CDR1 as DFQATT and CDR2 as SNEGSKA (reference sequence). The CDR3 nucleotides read TGCAGTGCTCGGGACAGGGAGTTAACTAATGAAAAACTGTTTTTT. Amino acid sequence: CSARDRELTNEKLFF.

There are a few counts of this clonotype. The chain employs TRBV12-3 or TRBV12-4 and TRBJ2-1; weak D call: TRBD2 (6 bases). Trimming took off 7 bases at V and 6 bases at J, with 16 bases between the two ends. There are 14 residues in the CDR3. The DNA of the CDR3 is TGTGCCAGCAACCCGGAGGGAGCGATCAATGAGCAGTTCTTC. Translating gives CASNPEGAINEQFF.

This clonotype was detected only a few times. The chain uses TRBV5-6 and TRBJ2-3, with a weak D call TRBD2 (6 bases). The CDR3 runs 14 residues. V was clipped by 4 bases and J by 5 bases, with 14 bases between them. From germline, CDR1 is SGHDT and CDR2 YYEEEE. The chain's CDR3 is CASSLGTHRDTQYF. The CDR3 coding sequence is TGTGCCAGCAGCCTTGGGACTCACCGAGATACGCAGTATTTT. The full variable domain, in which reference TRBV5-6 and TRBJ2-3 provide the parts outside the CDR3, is DAGVTQSPTHLIKTRGQQVTLRCSPKSGHDTVSWYQQALGQGPQFIFQYYEEEERQRGNFPDRFSGHQFPNYSSELNVNALLLGDSALYLCASSLGTHRDTQYFGPGTRLTVL.

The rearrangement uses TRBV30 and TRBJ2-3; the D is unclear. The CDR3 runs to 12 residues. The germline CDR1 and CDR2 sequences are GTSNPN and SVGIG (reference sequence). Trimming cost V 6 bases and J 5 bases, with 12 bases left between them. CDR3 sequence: CACTSLQDTQYF. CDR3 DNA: TGTGCCTGCACCTCTTTGCAAGATACGCAGTATTTT.

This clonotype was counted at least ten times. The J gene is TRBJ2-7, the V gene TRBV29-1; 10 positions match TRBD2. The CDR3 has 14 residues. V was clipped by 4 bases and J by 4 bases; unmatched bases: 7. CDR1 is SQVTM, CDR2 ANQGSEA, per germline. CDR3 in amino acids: CSVAWAAGGYEQYF. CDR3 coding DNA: TGCAGCGTTGCCTGGGCAGCGGGGGGGTACGAGCAGTACTTC.

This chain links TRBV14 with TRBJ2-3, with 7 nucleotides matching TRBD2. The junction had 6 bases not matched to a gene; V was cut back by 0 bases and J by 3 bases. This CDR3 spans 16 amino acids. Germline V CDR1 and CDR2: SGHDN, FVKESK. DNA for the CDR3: TGTGCCAGCAGCCAAGATTCCAGCGGGGTGACAGATACGCAGTATTTT. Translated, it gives CASSQDSSGVTDTQYF.

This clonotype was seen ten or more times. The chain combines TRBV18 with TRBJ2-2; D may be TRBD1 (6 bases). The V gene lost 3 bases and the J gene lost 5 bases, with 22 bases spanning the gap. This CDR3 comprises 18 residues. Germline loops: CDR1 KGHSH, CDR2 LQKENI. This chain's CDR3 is CASSPGDTTKRPTGELFF. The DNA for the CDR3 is TGTGCCAGCTCACCCGGGGACACAACCAAAAGACCAACCGGGGAGCTGTTTTTT. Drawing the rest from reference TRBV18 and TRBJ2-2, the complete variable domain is NAGVMQNPRHLVRRRGQEARLRCSPMKGHSHVYWYRQLPEEGLKFMVYLQKENIIDESGMPKERFSAEFPKEGPSILRIQQVVRGDSAAYFCASSPGDTTKRPTGELFFGEGSRLTVL.